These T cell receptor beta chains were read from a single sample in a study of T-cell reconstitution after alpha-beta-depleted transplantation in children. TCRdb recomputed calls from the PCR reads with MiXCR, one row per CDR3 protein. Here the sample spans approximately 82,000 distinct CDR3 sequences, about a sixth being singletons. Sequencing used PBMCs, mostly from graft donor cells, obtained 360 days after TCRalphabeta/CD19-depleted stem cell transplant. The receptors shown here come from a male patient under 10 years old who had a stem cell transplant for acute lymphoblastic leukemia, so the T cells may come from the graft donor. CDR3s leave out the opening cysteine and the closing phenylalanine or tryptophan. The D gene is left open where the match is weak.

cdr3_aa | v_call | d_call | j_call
ASSPRLTGQGGTEAF | TRBV18 | TRBD1 | TRBJ1-1
SAPPIGVYGYT | TRBV20-1 | . | TRBJ1-2
ASSGRLSNQPQH | TRBV12-3/TRBV12-4 | . | TRBJ1-5
ASSQGRPSSGANVLT | TRBV14 | . | TRBJ2-6
ASSLDSLWAGLAGEWNTGELF | TRBV12-3/TRBV12-4 | TRBD2 | TRBJ2-2
ASSLTGFFSYNEQF | TRBV7-9 | . | TRBJ2-1
ASKRQEAGELF | TRBV5-1 | . | TRBJ2-2
ASSYGDSGAETQY | TRBV6-2/TRBV6-3 | . | TRBJ2-5
ASSYGGRASTDTQY | TRBV6-5 | TRBD2 | TRBJ2-3
ASRIGSAHEQY | TRBV7-9 | . | TRBJ2-7
SATGVILYNEQF | TRBV20-1 | . | TRBJ2-1